Following are 23 T cell receptor beta chains from one sample sequenced in a study of cytotoxic CD8 clonotypes in ibrutinib-treated CLL. Assay: immunoSEQ multiplex PCR; the TCRdb copy retains only in-frame clones and omits some. The sample lists over 40,000 clones, approximately 82% occurring once. The source material was PBMCs, sampled after 24 months of ibrutinib treatment. These receptors all come from a human donor with chronic lymphocytic leukemia.

The rearrangement joins TRBV2 to TRBJ1-5; unclear D gene. In germline, CDR1 is SNHLY, CDR2 FYNNEI. The CDR3 is made up of 12 amino acids. V was trimmed by 7 bases and J by 3 bases, leaving 7 bases between them. CDR3 DNA: TGTGCCAGCACCACACTCAATCAGCCCCAGCATTTT. Protein sequence: CASTTLNQPQHF.

The genes are TRBV6-1 and TRBJ2-3; 8 positions agree with TRBD2. J lost 1 base, V lost 5 bases, and 5 bases had no gene match. The CDR3 has 15 residues. CDR1 and CDR2 (germline): MNHNS, SASEGT. CDR3 sequence reads: CASSSQTSGTDTQYF. CDR3 coding DNA: TGTGCCAGCAGTAGCCAGACTAGCGGCACAGATACGCAGTATTTT.

This chain joins TRBV5-6 and TRBJ2-1; D might be TRBD2 (6 bases). V shed 4 bases and J shed 0 bases, with 14 bases lying between them. Per germline, CDR1 SGHDT and CDR2 YYEEEE. CDR3 size: 16 residues. The CDR3 loop reads CASSPRLESSYNEQFF. As DNA, the CDR3 is TGTGCCAGCAGCCCCCGACTAGAGAGCTCCTACAATGAGCAGTTCTTC.

The V and J genes are TRBV4-1 and TRBJ2-3; TRBD1 matches at 7 bases. Germline-derived CDR1 and CDR2 are MGHRA and YSYEKL. The CDR3 sequence is 18 residues long. V gave up 0 bases and J gave up 0 bases; unmatched junction bases: 9. The CDR3 DNA is TGCGCCAGCAGCCAAGATCCCCCCAGGGGGTCTAGCACAGATACGCAGTATTTT. Translating gives CASSQDPPRGSSTDTQYF.

The chain recombines TRBV19 with TRBJ1-3; a possible D gene is TRBD1 (6 bases). Germline V gene lookup returns CDR1 LNHDA and CDR2 SQIVND (reference sequence). The length of the CDR3 is 14 residues. V shed 6 bases and J shed 0 bases, with 9 bases lying between them. The CDR3 DNA reads as TGTGCCAGTAGCTTACAGGGCTCTGGAAACACCATATATTTT. Protein sequence: CASSLQGSGNTIYF.

By sample fraction, this clone is large. The V call is TRBV9, the J call TRBJ1-5, with 8 nucleotides matching TRBD1. This CDR3 spans 15 amino acids. Germline lookup yields CDR1 SGDLS and CDR2 YYNGEE. Trimming took 4 bases from V and 3 from J; bases not matched to a gene: 6. This CDR3 reads CASSRTGNSNQPQHF. The CDR3, as DNA: TGTGCCAGCAGCAGGACAGGGAATTCCAATCAGCCCCAGCATTTT.

The chain carries TRBV21-1 and TRBJ2-7. TRBV21-1 is noted as a pseudogene. This CDR3 is 16 amino acids long. CDR3 nucleotides: TGTGCCAGCAGCGGACCACCGGGCGGAAGGACCGACGAGCAGTACTTC. Protein: CASSGPPGGRTDEQYF.

The chain joins TRBV6-1 to TRBJ2-7; TRBD1 matches at 11 bases. J gave up 2 bases and V 1 base, and 4 bases lay outside the gene matches. This CDR3 is built from 16 residues. CDR1 MNHNS and CDR2 SASEGT come from the germline V gene. CDR3 residues: CASSEGAGQGAYEQYF. The CDR3 nucleotides are TGTGCCAGCAGTGAAGGGGCGGGACAGGGGGCCTACGAGCAGTACTTC.

This chain joins TRBV28 and TRBJ2-3, with 9 bases identical to TRBD1. The CDR3 runs 18 residues. Germline V gives CDR1 MDHEN, CDR2 SYDVKM. Trimming cost V 7 bases and J 3 bases; bases outside gene matches: 17. CDR3 sequence (DNA): TGTGCCAGCACTGATCTCTTGGGACAGGGTATGGGGACAGATACGCAGTATTTT. This encodes CASTDLLGQGMGTDTQYF.

The rearrangement uses TRBV7-9 and TRBJ2-5; 7 nucleotides line up with TRBD2. The CDR3 covers 15 residues. After removal of 0 bases from V and 3 bases from J, the junction contained 4 bases not matched to a gene. CDR1 is SEHNR, CDR2 FQNEAQ, per germline (reference sequence). The CDR3: CASSLARLAEETQYF. The CDR3 DNA is TGTGCCAGCAGCTTAGCGCGACTAGCCGAAGAGACCCAGTACTTC.

The chain carries TRBV4-1 and TRBJ2-3; 8 nucleotides match TRBD1. The J segment lost 1 base and the V segment lost 3 bases, leaving 3 bases of the junction unmatched. This CDR3 contains 15 residues. In germline, CDR1 is MGHRA, CDR2 YSYEKL. The CDR3 region is CASSHSGQGTDTQYF. The CDR3 bases are TGCGCCAGCAGCCACTCGGGACAGGGCACAGATACGCAGTATTTT.

The J gene is TRBJ2-2, the V gene TRBV18; tentatively, D is TRBD1 or TRBD2 (5 bases each). The CDR3 consists of 17 residues. Germline V gene data show CDR1 as KGHSH and CDR2 as LQKENI. Trimming removed 2 bases at V and 1 base at J, with 14 bases between. The CDR3 spells CASSPISGTRNTGELFF. The CDR3 DNA is TGTGCCAGCTCACCAATTTCCGGGACCAGGAACACCGGGGAGCTGTTTTTT.

The CDR3 DNA is TGTGCCAGCAGTTACTCTACAGGGGGCCCAAACACTGAAGCTTTCTTT. Translation: CASSYSTGGPNTEAFF. The V and J genes are TRBV6-5 and TRBJ1-1; TRBD1 agrees at 9 bases. The CDR3 runs 16 residues. CDR1 and CDR2 from the germline V gene are MNHEY and SVGAGI. The V segment lost 0 bases and the J segment 2 bases; nucleotides outside the gene matches: 4.

The chain recombines TRBV10-3 with TRBJ1-4, with a possible D match to TRBD1 (6 bases). Germline assignment: CDR1 ENHRY and CDR2 SYGVKD. The CDR3 is 15 residues long. The V end was cut by 11 bases, the J end by 2 bases, with 18 bases between. CDR3 loop: CASKEQGGTNEKLFF. Written as DNA, the CDR3 is TGTGCCTCCAAAGAACAGGGCGGTACTAATGAAAAACTGTTTTTT.

The chain couples TRBV5-1 to TRBJ1-1; D unclear. CDR1 and CDR2 (germline): SGHRS, YFSETQ. There are 15 residues in the CDR3. V was shortened by 4 bases and J by 5 bases, with 18 bases between the two germline ends. DNA for the CDR3: TGCGCCAGCAGCCCATCACGGGGAACGGTGACTGAAGCTTTCTTT. This codes for CASSPSRGTVTEAFF.

The V call is TRBV30, the J call TRBJ1-3, with D unclear. Trimming took 4 bases from V and 3 from J, leaving 10 bases between them. The CDR3 has 13 residues. The germline gives CDR1 GTSNPN, CDR2 SVGIG (reference sequence). The CDR3 DNA follows: TGTGCCTGGACACCGGGAATTGGAAACACCATATATTTT. It encodes CAWTPGIGNTIYF.

The V call is TRBV2, the J call TRBJ2-3; perhaps D is TRBD1 or TRBD2 (5 bases each). V lost 10 bases and J lost 6, with 14 bases in between. CDR1 is SNHLY and CDR2 is FYNNEI in the germline V gene. CDR3 length: 12 residues. The CDR3 coding sequence is TGTGCCACTCGATTCGGGGCTGATACGCAGTATTTT. Translation gives CATRFGADTQYF.

The rearrangement uses TRBV11-2 and TRBJ2-5; TRBD2 matches at 7 bases. This CDR3 has 15 amino acids. V gave up 1 base and J gave up 6 bases; unmatched junction bases: 8. Looked up from germline, CDR1 is SGHAT and CDR2 is FQNNGV. The CDR3 bases are TGTGCCAGCAGCTTAGTGCCCGCGGGAGTTAAGACCCAGTACTTC. Translated, it gives CASSLVPAGVKTQYF.

The chain carries TRBV7-8 and TRBJ1-5, with a tentative D call TRBD1 (5 bases). The germline V and J ends were trimmed by 1 base and 7 bases, with 14 bases remaining between them. Germline V CDR1 and CDR2: SGHVS, FQNEAQ. The CDR3 spans 15 residues. CDR3 sequence: CASSLGPGQSQPQHF. In DNA, the CDR3 is TGTGCCAGCAGCTTAGGGCCAGGGCAAAGCCAGCCCCAGCATTTT.

This chain links TRBV29-1 with TRBJ2-3; 13 positions agree with TRBD2. J was trimmed by 6 bases and V by 0 bases; bases with no gene match: 6. Germline-derived CDR1 and CDR2 are SQVTM and ANQGSEA. CDR3 length: 16 amino acids. The CDR3 DNA reads as TGCAGCGTTGAAGATTCCGGGACTAGCGGGACGGATACGCAGTATTTT. Its translation: CSVEDSGTSGTDTQYF.

The V and J genes are TRBV19 and TRBJ2-3; unclear D gene. The ends were cut back, 0 bases at V and 4 bases at J, with 2 bases in the middle. This CDR3 spans 12 amino acids. Per germline, CDR1 LNHDA and CDR2 SQIVND (reference sequence). The chain's CDR3 is CASSIDADTQYF. CDR3 DNA: TGTGCCAGTAGTATAGACGCAGATACGCAGTATTTT. Full variable domain (remainder filled in from reference TRBV19 and TRBJ2-3): DGGITQSPKYLFRKEGQNVTLSCEQNLNHDAMYWYRQDPGQGLRLIYYSQIVNDFQKGDIAEGYSVSREKKESFPLTVTSAQKNPTAFYLCASSIDADTQYFGPGTRLTVL.

This chain joins TRBV28 and TRBJ2-7; D may be TRBD2 (6 bases). The CDR3 runs 13 residues. The V and J ends lost 7 bases and 6 bases respectively, with 16 bases between them. Germline V gene sequence: CDR1 MDHEN, CDR2 SYDVKM. CDR3 loop: CASTSVAAGEQYF. The CDR3 DNA sequence: TGTGCCAGCACCTCGGTAGCGGCGGGCGAGCAGTACTTC.

The chain employs TRBV5-1 and TRBJ2-3; D is uncertain. The germline CDR1 and CDR2 sequences are SGHRS and YFSETQ. Trimming pared 0 bases from V and 1 base from J, leaving 12 bases between. The CDR3 has 16 amino acids. CDR3: CASSLASLPGTDTQYF. The CDR3 DNA sequence: TGCGCCAGCAGCTTGGCTTCTCTTCCCGGCACAGATACGCAGTATTTT.